This entry lists 15 T cell receptor beta chains sequenced from one sample in a study of cytomegalovirus exposure and HLA in healthy donors. Generated by immunoSEQ multiplex PCR, the TCRdb table keeps only in-frame clones and is missing some. The table has about 330,000 clones, about nine tenths seen once. The material sequenced was PBMCs. These receptors were collected from a woman aged 18-29 years in good health and CMV-seronegative.

This clone was seen more than once but under ten times. The chain is built from TRBV30 and TRBJ2-7; TRBD1 aligns across 8 bases. With 3 bases clipped from V and 6 bases from J, the junction kept 7 bases outside the gene matches. This CDR3 contains 13 residues. CDR1 GTSNPN and CDR2 SVGIG come from the germline V gene (reference sequence). The CDR3 coding sequence is TGTGCCTGGAGGAGGACAGGGTCTCCCGAGCAGTACTTC. Its translation is CAWRRTGSPEQYF. The whole variable domain, remainder taken from reference TRBV30 and TRBJ2-7, is SQTIHQWPATLVQPVGSPLSLECTVEGTSNPNLYWYRQAAGRGLQLLFYSVGIGQISSEVPQNLSASRPQDRQFILSSKKLLLSDSGFYLCAWRRTGSPEQYFGPGTRLTVT.

The chain combines TRBV4-1 with TRBJ2-3; TRBD2 aligns across 9 bases. The CDR3 contains 19 residues. J lost 0 bases, V lost 1 base, and 11 bases had no gene match. CDR1 and CDR2 (germline): MGHRA, YSYEKL. CDR3 residues: CASSQGLAGRSSSTDTQYF. The CDR3 DNA reads as TGCGCCAGCAGCCAAGGGCTAGCGGGAAGGTCCTCTAGCACAGATACGCAGTATTTT.

The rearrangement joins TRBV7-6 to TRBJ2-1; weak D call: TRBD1 (6 bases). V lost 3 bases and J 8 bases, leaving 11 bases between the germline ends. Germline V lookup: CDR1 SGHVS, CDR2 FNYEAQ. The CDR3 runs to 13 residues. The CDR3 spells CASSLNREYEQFF. CDR3 DNA sequence: TGTGCCAGCAGCTTGAACAGGGAATATGAGCAGTTCTTC.

The rearrangement links TRBV9 to TRBJ2-3; TRBD2 aligns across 8 bases. V lost 5 bases and J lost 0; bases outside the gene matches: 5. This CDR3 has 15 residues. Per the germline V gene, CDR1 is SGDLS and CDR2 is YYNGEE. The CDR3 sequence is CASRATSASTDTQYF. The CDR3 DNA sequence: TGTGCCAGCAGAGCGACTAGCGCGAGCACAGATACGCAGTATTTT.

V usage is TRBV28 and J usage is TRBJ2-2; 8 bases align to TRBD1. The germline V gene has CDR1 MDHEN and CDR2 SYDVKM. The CDR3 contains 18 residues. The junction had 21 bases not matched to a gene; V was cut back by 8 bases and J by 7 bases. This chain's CDR3 is CASVPFSGTGGTDGELFF. CDR3 DNA sequence: TGTGCCAGCGTACCCTTCTCCGGGACAGGAGGGACGGACGGGGAGCTGTTTTTT. The entire variable domain, with the rest obtained from reference TRBV28 and TRBJ2-2, is as follows: DVKVTQSSRYLVKRTGEKVFLECVQDMDHENMFWYRQDPGLGLRLIYFSYDVKMKEKGDIPEGYSVSREKKERFSLILESASTNQTSMYLCASVPFSGTGGTDGELFFGEGSRLTVL.

The rearrangement uses TRBV5-5 and TRBJ2-7, with D perhaps matching TRBD2 (6 bases). CDR1 and CDR2 (germline): SGHKS, YYEKEE (reference sequence). Deletions cut 4 bases from V and 2 bases from J, with 19 bases between. The length of the CDR3 is 16 residues. The CDR3 DNA sequence: TGTGCCAGCAGCCCCTTCCCTAGCGCCGATCCCTACGAGCAGTACTTC. It is translated as CASSPFPSADPYEQYF.

The chain links TRBV7-2 to TRBJ2-1, with a tentative D call TRBD2 (6 bases). Trimming cost V 2 bases and J 3 bases, with 11 bases left between them. The CDR3 contains 15 residues. Germline lookup yields CDR1 SGHTA and CDR2 FQGNSA. The CDR3 region is CASSLSAGVYNEQFF. CDR3 nucleotide sequence: TGTGCCAGCAGCTTATCAGCGGGCGTCTACAATGAGCAGTTCTTC.

The J gene is TRBJ1-4, the V gene TRBV5-4; 7 positions match TRBD1. This CDR3 spans 15 amino acids. The germline gives CDR1 SGHNT, CDR2 YYREEE (reference sequence). The J segment lost 8 bases and the V segment lost 3 bases, leaving 10 bases of the junction unmatched. CDR3 in amino acids: CASSSETGKEEKLFF. CDR3 bases: TGTGCCAGCAGCTCCGAGACAGGGAAGGAAGAAAAACTGTTTTTT. Combining the CDR3 with reference TRBV5-4 and TRBJ1-4 gives the whole variable domain ETGVTQSPTHLIKTRGQQVTLRCSSQSGHNTVSWYQQALGQGPQFIFQYYREEENGRGNFPPRFSGLQFPNYSSELNVNALELDDSALYLCASSSETGKEEKLFFGSGTQLSVL.

V gene TRBV5-1 combines with J gene TRBJ2-2; 8 bases agree with TRBD2. The CDR3 totals 15 residues. After removal of 4 bases from V and 4 bases from J, the junction contained 6 bases not matched to a gene. Looked up from germline, CDR1 is SGHRS and CDR2 is YFSETQ. The CDR3 region has the DNA TGCGCCAGCAGCACCGGGACTAGGGGCACCGGGGAGCTGTTTTTT. Its protein is CASSTGTRGTGELFF.

The chain links TRBV18 to TRBJ2-3, with TRBD1 matching over 10 bases. The trim removed 4 bases at V and 0 bases at J, leaving 4 bases unmatched. Germline V gene sequence: CDR1 KGHSH, CDR2 LQKENI. CDR3 length equals 16 residues. DNA of the CDR3: TGTGCCAGCTCACGCCGACAGGGGGCTAGCACAGATACGCAGTATTTT. Encoded protein: CASSRRQGASTDTQYF.

The chain joins TRBV18 to TRBJ2-7; possibly TRBD2 for D (5 bases). Per germline, CDR1 KGHSH and CDR2 LQKENI. V shed 3 bases and J shed 2 bases, with 20 bases lying between them. This CDR3 is 17 amino acids long. CDR3 in amino acids: CASSPNGNQLLPYEQYF. CDR3 DNA: TGTGCCAGCTCACCTAACGGGAACCAACTCCTCCCCTACGAGCAGTACTTC. The complete variable domain, with remaining parts taken from reference TRBV18 and TRBJ2-7, reads NAGVMQNPRHLVRRRGQEARLRCSPMKGHSHVYWYRQLPEEGLKFMVYLQKENIIDESGMPKERFSAEFPKEGPSILRIQQVVRGDSAAYFCASSPNGNQLLPYEQYFGPGTRLTVT.

The genes are TRBV5-1 and TRBJ2-5, with 7 bases aligning to TRBD2. The CDR3 extends over 15 amino acids. From germline, CDR1 is SGHRS and CDR2 YFSETQ. The junction had 5 bases not matched to a gene; V was cut back by 0 bases and J by 3 bases. The CDR3 DNA sequence: TGCGCCAGCAGCTTGGCGGGAGGACGGGAAGAGACCCAGTACTTC. Translating it yields CASSLAGGREETQYF.

This clone was counted a single time. This chain joins TRBV21-1 and TRBJ1-2; the table's D call, TRBD1, was not checked against the DNA. TRBV21-1 is deemed a pseudogene. The CDR3 is 16 amino acids. CDR3 coding DNA: TGTGCCAGCAGCAAGTGGACAGGGGACGTTGACTATGGCTACACCTTC. Translation: CASSKWTGDVDYGYTF.

The rearrangement joins TRBV28 to TRBJ1-4; no clear D gene. The V gene's germline CDR1 is MDHEN and CDR2 SYDVKM. This CDR3 spans 13 amino acids. V was trimmed by 3 bases and J by 4 bases, leaving 6 bases between them. In DNA, the CDR3 is TGTGCCAGCAGTTTGGCTCTTAATGAAAAACTGTTTTTT. Its translation: CASSLALNEKLFF.

The rearrangement uses TRBV27 and TRBJ2-1; 8 nucleotides line up with TRBD2. CDR1 and CDR2 (germline): MNHEY, SMNVEV (reference sequence). Trimming at V came to 4 bases and at J to 4 bases, leaving 3 bases not matched to a gene. CDR3 length equals 14 residues. CDR3 amino acids: CASSWGTRYNEQFF. CDR3 coding DNA: TGTGCCAGCAGTTGGGGGACTAGATACAATGAGCAGTTCTTC.